This T cell receptor (beta chain) originates from a study of CXCR3-negative and CXCR3-positive naive CD8 T cells. In the study overall: With about 1.5 +/- 0.3 million reads per library, the TRB reads numbered about 135 million in total.

As for this clonotype: The antigen is unknown.

Study-wide points: TRB CDR3s were more hydrophobic in CXCR3-positive than in CXCR3-negative naive cells.

The CDR3 consists of 14 residues. Germline CDR1 SGHRS, CDR2 YFSETQ. UMI-tagged TRB cDNA libraries were built via 5' RACE. After re-calling the 5' RACE reads, TCRdb lists one entry per CDR3 protein, DNA absent. The repertoire shows about 120,000 distinct CDR3 sequences; the top ten hold 0.36%. The sequenced sample consisted of naive CXCR3+ CD8+ T cells from blood. The subset: CD45RO-CCR7+CD27+CD95- naive CD8+ T cells expressing CXCR3 (TNR3+). The chain carries TRBV5-1 and TRBJ1-1. This clonotype was obtained from a human donor in good health. Some clones in this sample may be carry-over from other donors' samples. This CDR3 is CASSLDGSNTEAFF.